The sequence of this T cell receptor (beta chain) was determined in a study of monozygotic twins with cystic fibrosis. Study observations and caveats: Nucleotide-identical clonotype sharing was significantly higher within monozygotic CF twin pairs than between unrelated CF individuals. Age, concordance and disease severity did not associate with shared CDR3 numbers. In 13 of 16 pairs, V gene usage was closest to the co-twin's. Clonality was generally low (median around 0.009), higher in the most severe patients.

CDR3 length equals 13 residues. V shed 3 bases and J shed 4 bases, with 9 bases lying between them. Germline-derived CDR1 and CDR2 are KGHSH and LQKENI. TCRdb's table, derived via immunoSEQ multiplex PCR, lists solely in-frame clones and lacks some. The table lists 12,000 to 15,000 clones, approximately 98% of them singletons. Remarks on this clone: Antigen: not known.

Sequenced: blood. The V call is TRBV18, the J call TRBJ1-1, with D tentatively TRBD1 (6 bases). The origin of this receptor is a girl under 10 years old with cystic fibrosis. The CDR3, as DNA: TGTGCCAGCTCACCCACAGGGCGCACTGAAGCTTTCTTT. This translates into CASSPTGRTEAFF.